This TCR beta chain was retrieved from a study of blood T cells in healthy people across ages. Germline V lookup: CDR1 MNHEY, CDR2 SVGEGT. The CDR3 has 16 amino acids. V lost 4 bases and J lost 13; bases outside the gene matches: 18. It was with a sample-barcoded 5' primer and a J-beta primer mix that a second PCR of roughly 7 to 12 cycles was run. Each CDR3 protein is one row after TCRdb ran MiXCR on the 5' RACE reads. This table has over 950,000 distinct CDR3 sequences, 51% appearing once. The study's findings and limits: Underestimates were what the diversity estimates from one million T cells were considered to be.

As to this clonotype: Its matching antigen is unknown.

The donors, aged about 6 to 90, were healthy Caucasians from Russia. The receptor comes from a woman aged 60-70 years in good health. The V call is TRBV6-2 or TRBV6-3, the J call TRBJ2-5; 10 bases match TRBD1. The sample taken for sequencing was blood. This CDR3 reads CASSSIRGQGMNERYF. CDR3 coding DNA: TGTGCCAGCAGTTCGATCCGGGGACAGGGGATGAACGAGCGGTACTTC.